This is a list of T cell receptor beta chains from one sample in a study. TCRdb redid the calling of the 5' RACE reads with MiXCR, one entry per CDR3 protein. This sample has approximately 21,000 distinct CDR3 sequences, with 30% found just once. Input material: tumor-infiltrating naive CD4+ T cells sorted from the breast tumor. Source of these receptors: a female donor with breast cancer. The conserved cysteine and the conserved F or W are not part of the CDR3 here. The order of the fields is J gene, V gene, CDR3 protein.

TRBJ1-3 TRBV2 ASSVDRGSGNTIY
TRBJ2-1 TRBV7-9 ASSSPGLAGGLSYNEQF
TRBJ2-7 TRBV7-9 ASSEYPGLLDHEQY
TRBJ1-1 TRBV7-2 ASSSRGDRALNTEAF
TRBJ1-2 TRBV6-5 ASSLGRGIYGYT
TRBJ1-1 TRBV30 AWRALHTEAF
TRBJ2-1 TRBV5-1 ASRAAEIYNEQF
TRBJ2-1 TRBV3-1 ASSRTQGRGYNEQF
TRBJ2-7 TRBV7-6 ASSAGTGGNYEQY
TRBJ2-2 TRBV5-1 ASSMGDVSTGELF
TRBJ2-7 TRBV6-6 ASSYGGQGAREQY
TRBJ2-1 TRBV9 ASSSTGTGSYNEQF
TRBJ2-1 TRBV15 ATSRTSASSYNEQF
TRBJ2-7 TRBV6-5 ASSRAREGREQY
TRBJ2-3 TRBV7-3 ASSQSGRVVTDTQY
TRBJ2-3 TRBV10-3 AISVGLAGSTDTQY
TRBJ1-2 TRBV29-1 SVGGTWREDGYT
TRBJ1-2 TRBV13 ASSFHRGYGYT
TRBJ2-1 TRBV29-1 SVVPGRVDNEQF
TRBJ1-5 TRBV3-1 ASSRSGARPAPQH
TRBJ2-7 TRBV20-1 SARDLRQGTYEQY
TRBJ2-1 TRBV10-2 ASTLGDEQF
TRBJ1-1 TRBV5-1 ASSLALPTANTEAF
TRBJ1-5 TRBV12-3/TRBV12-4 ASSFLQAGYGNQPQH
TRBJ1-1 TRBV20-1 SARTGRRGTEAF
TRBJ1-2 TRBV6-5 ASSYGSRGYGYT
TRBJ1-5 TRBV7-2 ASSSLDRRNQPQH
TRBJ1-1 TRBV3-1 ASSPRVSATEAF
TRBJ2-1 TRBV20-1 SGGVADRGNNEQF
TRBJ1-1 TRBV20-1 SARGDTEAS
TRBJ2-1 TRBV29-1 SASRDNEQF
TRBJ2-7 TRBV11-2 ASSPISWTASYEQY
TRBJ1-1 TRBV6-1 ASRVNTEAF
TRBJ2-5 TRBV7-9 ASRLDRVQETQY
TRBJ1-1 TRBV7-9 ASSLRGGENTEAF
TRBJ2-1 TRBV7-9 ACQDSHNEQF
TRBJ2-7 TRBV10-3 GTNDLLTYEQY
TRBJ2-6 TRBV27 ASGPSGANVLT
TRBJ1-1 TRBV20-1 SARATGEAF
TRBJ1-4 TRBV20-1 SAPDRGREKLF
TRBJ2-1 TRBV7-6 ASSQQGGTYNEQF
TRBJ2-1 TRBV25-1 ASSEGQGVYEQF
TRBJ2-7 TRBV20-1 SAGGTNSYEQY
TRBJ2-7 TRBV15 ATSRPSGTSGIKAYEQY
TRBJ2-7 TRBV6-5 ASSRRYPTGTGPHEQY
TRBJ1-4 TRBV6-5 ASRHDNEKLF